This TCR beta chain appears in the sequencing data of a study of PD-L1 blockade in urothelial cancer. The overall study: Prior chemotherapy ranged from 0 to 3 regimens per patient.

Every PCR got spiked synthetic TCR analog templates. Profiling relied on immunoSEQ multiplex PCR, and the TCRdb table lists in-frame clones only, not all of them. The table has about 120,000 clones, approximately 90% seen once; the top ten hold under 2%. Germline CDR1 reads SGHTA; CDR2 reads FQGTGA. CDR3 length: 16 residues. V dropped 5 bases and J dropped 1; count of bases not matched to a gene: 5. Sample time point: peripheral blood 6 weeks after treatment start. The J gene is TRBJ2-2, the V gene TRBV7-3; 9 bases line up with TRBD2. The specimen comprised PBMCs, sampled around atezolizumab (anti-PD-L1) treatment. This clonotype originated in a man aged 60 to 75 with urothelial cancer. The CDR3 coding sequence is TGTGCCAGCAGCCCGAGCGGGGGGAGGAACACCGGGGAGCTGTTTTTT. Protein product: CASSPSGGRNTGELFF. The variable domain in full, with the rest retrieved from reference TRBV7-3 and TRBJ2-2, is GAGVSQTPSNKVTEKGKYVELRCDPISGHTALYWYRQSLGQGPEFLIYFQGTGAADDSGLPNDRFFAVRPEGSVSTLKIQRTERGDSAVYLCASSPSGGRNTGELFFGEGSRLTVL.